The present entry profiles one T cell receptor beta chain with its context. Its antigen is still unknown. Profiling relied on immunoSEQ multiplex PCR, and the TCRdb table lists in-frame clones only, not all of them. The sample has 70,000 to 95,000 clones; about 94% are singletons. The data stem from a study of OX40 agonist ivuxolimab in advanced cancers. On the study more broadly: One patient with hepatocellular carcinoma and two with cutaneous melanoma, three in all, had partial responses. Study-wide findings and caveats: The CD4+ and CD8+ T cells in the blood had expanded clonally by week 6 at 0.1 to 3.0 mg/kg.

CDR3 length: 13 residues. V lost 0 bases, J lost 5 bases, and 5 bases lay in between. Per the germline V gene, CDR1 is MNHEY and CDR2 is SVGAGI. The gene calls are TRBV6-5 and TRBJ2-1; D gene unclear. The sequencing here drew on CD4+ or CD8+ T cells sorted from blood, taken in a trial of the OX40 agonist ivuxolimab. This sequence originates from an adult with an advanced solid tumor such as melanoma, head and neck, liver or kidney cancer. The CDR3 DNA sequence: TGTGCCAGCAGTTACTCGAGTGACAATGAGCAGTTCTTC. It yields the protein CASSYSSDNEQFF.